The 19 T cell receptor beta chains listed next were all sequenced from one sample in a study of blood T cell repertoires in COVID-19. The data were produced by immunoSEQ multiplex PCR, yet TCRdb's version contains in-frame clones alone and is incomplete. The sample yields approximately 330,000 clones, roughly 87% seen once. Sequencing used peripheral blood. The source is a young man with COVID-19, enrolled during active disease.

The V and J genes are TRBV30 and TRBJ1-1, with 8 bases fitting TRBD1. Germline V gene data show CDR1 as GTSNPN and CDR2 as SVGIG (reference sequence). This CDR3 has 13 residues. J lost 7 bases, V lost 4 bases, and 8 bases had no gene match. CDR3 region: CAWNPTGGREAFF. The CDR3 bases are TGTGCCTGGAACCCCACAGGGGGTCGTGAAGCTTTCTTT.

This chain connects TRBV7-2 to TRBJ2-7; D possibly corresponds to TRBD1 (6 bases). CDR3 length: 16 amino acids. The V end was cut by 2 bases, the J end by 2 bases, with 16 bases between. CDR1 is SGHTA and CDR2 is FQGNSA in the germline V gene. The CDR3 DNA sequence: TGTGCCAGCAGCTTAACCCCGGGACATGAAACCTACGAGCAGTACTTC. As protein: CASSLTPGHETYEQYF.

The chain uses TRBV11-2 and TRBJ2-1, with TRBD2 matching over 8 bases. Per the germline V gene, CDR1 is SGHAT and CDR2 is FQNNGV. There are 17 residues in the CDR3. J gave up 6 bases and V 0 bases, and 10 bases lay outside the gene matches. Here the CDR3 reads CASSLDRVGGAPNEQFF. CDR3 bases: TGTGCCAGCAGCTTAGATCGAGTCGGGGGGGCCCCCAATGAGCAGTTCTTC.

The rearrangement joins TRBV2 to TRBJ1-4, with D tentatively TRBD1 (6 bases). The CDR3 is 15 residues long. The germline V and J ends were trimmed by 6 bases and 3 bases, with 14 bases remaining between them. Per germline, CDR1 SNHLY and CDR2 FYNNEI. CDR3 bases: TGTGCCAGCAGGGGGGGGCCGGCGGCTAATGAAAAACTGTTTTTT. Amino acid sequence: CASRGGPAANEKLFF.

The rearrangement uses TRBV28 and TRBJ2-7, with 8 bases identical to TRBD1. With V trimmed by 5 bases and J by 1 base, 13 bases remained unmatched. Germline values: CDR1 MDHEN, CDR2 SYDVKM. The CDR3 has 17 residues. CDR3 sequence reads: CASSPHLRQGLSYEQYF. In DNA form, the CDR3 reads TGTGCCAGCAGTCCCCACCTAAGACAGGGGTTGTCCTACGAGCAGTACTTC.

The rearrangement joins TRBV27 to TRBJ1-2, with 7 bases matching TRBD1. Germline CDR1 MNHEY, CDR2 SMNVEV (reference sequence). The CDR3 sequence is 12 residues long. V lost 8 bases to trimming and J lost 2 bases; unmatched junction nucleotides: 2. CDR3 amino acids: CASAGQNYGYTF. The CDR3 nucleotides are TGTGCCAGCGCGGGACAGAACTATGGCTACACCTTC.

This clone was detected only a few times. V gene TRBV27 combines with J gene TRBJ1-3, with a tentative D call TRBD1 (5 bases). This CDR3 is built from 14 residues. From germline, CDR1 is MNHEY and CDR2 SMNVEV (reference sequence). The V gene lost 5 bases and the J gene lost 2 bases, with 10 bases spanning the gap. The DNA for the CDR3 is TGTGCCAGCAGTCCAGGGTTTACTGGAAACACCATATATTTT. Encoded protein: CASSPGFTGNTIYF.

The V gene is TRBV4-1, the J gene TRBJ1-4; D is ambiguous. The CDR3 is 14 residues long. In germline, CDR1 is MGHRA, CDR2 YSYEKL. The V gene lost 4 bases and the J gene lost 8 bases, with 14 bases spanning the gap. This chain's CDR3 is CASSLTGMREKLFF. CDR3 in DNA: TGCGCCAGCAGCCTCACCGGGATGCGAGAAAAACTGTTTTTT.

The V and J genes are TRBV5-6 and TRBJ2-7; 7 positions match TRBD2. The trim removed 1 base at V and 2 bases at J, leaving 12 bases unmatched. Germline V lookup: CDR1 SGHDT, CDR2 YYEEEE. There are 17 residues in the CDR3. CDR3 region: CASSLYLSPAGTYEQYF. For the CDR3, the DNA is TGTGCCAGCAGCTTGTATCTCTCCCCAGCGGGAACCTACGAGCAGTACTTC.

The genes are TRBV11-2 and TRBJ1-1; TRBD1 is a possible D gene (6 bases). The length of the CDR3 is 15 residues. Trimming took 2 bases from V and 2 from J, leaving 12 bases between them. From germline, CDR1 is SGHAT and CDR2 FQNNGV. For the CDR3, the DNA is TGTGCCAGCAGCTTATCGGGGGGCGGAAACACTGAAGCTTTCTTT. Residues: CASSLSGGGNTEAFF.

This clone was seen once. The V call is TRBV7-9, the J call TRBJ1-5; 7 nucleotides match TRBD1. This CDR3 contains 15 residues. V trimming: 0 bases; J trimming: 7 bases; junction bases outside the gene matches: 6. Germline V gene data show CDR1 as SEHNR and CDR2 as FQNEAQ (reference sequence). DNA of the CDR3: TGTGCCAGCAGCTTAGCGGGGCAGGGGGTACAGCCCCAGCATTTT. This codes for CASSLAGQGVQPQHF.

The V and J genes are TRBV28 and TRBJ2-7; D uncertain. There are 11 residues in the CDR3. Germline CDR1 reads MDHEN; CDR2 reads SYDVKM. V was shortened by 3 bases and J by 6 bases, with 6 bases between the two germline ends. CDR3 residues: CASSLESEQYF. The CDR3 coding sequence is TGTGCCAGCAGTTTGGAGTCCGAGCAGTACTTC.

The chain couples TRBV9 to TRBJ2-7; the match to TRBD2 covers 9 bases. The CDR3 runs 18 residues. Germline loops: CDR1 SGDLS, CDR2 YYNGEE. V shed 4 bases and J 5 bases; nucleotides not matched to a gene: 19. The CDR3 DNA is TGTGCCAGCAGCCAATACCGCGGCGGGGGGGAAAACCCCAACGAGCAGTACTTC. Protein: CASSQYRGGGENPNEQYF.

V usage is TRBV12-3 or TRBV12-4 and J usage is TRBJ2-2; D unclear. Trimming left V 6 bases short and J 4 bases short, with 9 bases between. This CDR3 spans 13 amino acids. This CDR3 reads CASSPGPTGELFF. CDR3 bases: TGTGCCAGCAGCCCAGGCCCCACCGGGGAGCTGTTTTTT.

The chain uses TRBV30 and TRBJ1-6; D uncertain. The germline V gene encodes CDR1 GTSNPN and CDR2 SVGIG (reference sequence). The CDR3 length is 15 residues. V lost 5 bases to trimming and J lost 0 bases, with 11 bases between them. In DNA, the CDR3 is TGTGCCTGGTTACCCGGGAGCTCCTATAATTCACCCCTCCACTTT. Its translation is CAWLPGSSYNSPLHF.

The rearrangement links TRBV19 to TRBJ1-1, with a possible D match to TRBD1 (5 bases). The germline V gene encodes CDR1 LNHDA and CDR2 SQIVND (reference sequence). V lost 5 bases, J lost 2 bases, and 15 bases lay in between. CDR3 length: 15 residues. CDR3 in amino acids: CASSHGRGSNTEAFF. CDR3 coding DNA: TGTGCCAGTAGTCATGGTAGGGGCTCAAACACTGAAGCTTTCTTT.

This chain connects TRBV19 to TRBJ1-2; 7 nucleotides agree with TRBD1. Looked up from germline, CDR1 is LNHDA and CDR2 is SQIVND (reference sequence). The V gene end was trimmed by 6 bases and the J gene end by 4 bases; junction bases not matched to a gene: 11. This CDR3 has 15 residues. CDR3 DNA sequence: TGTGCCAGTAGCTACAAAAGACAGGGCGGCTATGGCTACACCTTC. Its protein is CASSYKRQGGYGYTF.

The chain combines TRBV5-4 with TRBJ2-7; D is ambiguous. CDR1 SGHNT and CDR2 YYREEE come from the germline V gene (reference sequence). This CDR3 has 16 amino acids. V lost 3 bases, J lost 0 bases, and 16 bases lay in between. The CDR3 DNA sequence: TGTGCCAGCAGCTCCCCCCCCCACAGCAGCTCCTACGAGCAGTACTTC. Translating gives CASSSPPHSSSYEQYF.

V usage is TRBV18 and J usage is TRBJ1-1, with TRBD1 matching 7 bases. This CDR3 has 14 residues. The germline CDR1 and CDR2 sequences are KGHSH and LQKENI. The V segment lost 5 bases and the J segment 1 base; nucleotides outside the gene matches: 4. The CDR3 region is CASSGGQSNTEAFF. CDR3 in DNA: TGTGCCAGCTCAGGGGGACAGTCGAACACTGAAGCTTTCTTT.